This entry is about one T cell receptor beta chain. One end of the junction fails to match germline, which may point to a read error. TCRbeta libraries were built with three rounds of nested PCR, modified from ARM-PCR. MiXCR, run by TCRdb on the multiplex PCR reads, gives a single entry per CDR3 protein. The table has about 75,000 distinct CDR3 sequences, around 77% seen once. The record originates from a study of tumor and adjacent non-tumor tissue in lung cancer. Germline loops: CDR1 DFQATT, CDR2 SNEGSKA (reference sequence). The CDR3 length is 15 residues. RNA was extracted from bulk tissue without any cell sorting.

The receptor was derived from a woman in her forties or fifties with non-small cell lung cancer. The sample taken for sequencing was lung tumor tissue. This chain links TRBV20-1 with TRBJ2-7; possible D gene TRBD2, 5 bases. The CDR3, as DNA: TGCAATGCTAGGGCACTAGTGGGTTCACCCTACGAGCAGTACTTC. Translation gives CNARALVGSPYEQYF.